This TCR beta chain derives from a study of blood T cells in healthy people across ages. Whole-study context: Roughly one uniquely barcoded beta molecule per two T cells was captured.

General study points: Higher diversity, along with more naive CD4+ cells, distinguished long-lived donors from aged donors.

In the case of this clonotype: The target antigen is unknown.

In germline, CDR1 is SEHNR, CDR2 FQNEAQ (reference sequence). This CDR3 is built from 15 residues. V shed 4 bases and J 3 bases; nucleotides not matched to a gene: 9. Sample-barcoded 5' priming and a J-beta primer mix drove a second PCR of about 6 to 11 cycles. TCRdb fed the 5' RACE reads into MiXCR, producing one record per CDR3 protein. The sample has hundreds of thousands of distinct CDR3 sequences, roughly two fifths seen once. The receptor was derived from a man at least 80 years old in good health. The chain has TRBV7-9 and TRBJ2-7; 7 bases are shared with TRBD1. The sequenced material came from blood. The CDR3 DNA sequence: TGTGCCAGCAGCTCCCTCGAGGGACAGTTCTACGAGCAGTACTTC. Translation gives CASSSLEGQFYEQYF.